This T cell receptor beta chain is drawn from a study of T-cell reconstitution after alpha-beta-depleted transplantation in children. This clonotype was picked up many times. Unique molecular identifiers were used to barcode this TCRbeta library. MiXCR, run by TCRdb on the PCR reads, gives a single entry per CDR3 protein. The repertoire holds more than 150,000 distinct CDR3 sequences, with around 6.8% as singletons. The source is a human donor who donated a stem cell graft to a child with Wiskott-Aldrich syndrome. The material sequenced was PBMCs from the stem cell graft donor, taken from the stem cell graft.

The CDR3 protein is CAISGIAEAFF. CDR3 nucleotide sequence: TGTGCCATATCGGGTATCGCTGAAGCTTTCTTT. The chain joins TRBV6-6 to TRBJ1-1; D remains ambiguous. V lost 10 bases, J lost 6 bases, and 12 bases lay in between. The CDR3 contains 11 residues. Germline CDR1 MNHNY, CDR2 SVGAGI (reference sequence).